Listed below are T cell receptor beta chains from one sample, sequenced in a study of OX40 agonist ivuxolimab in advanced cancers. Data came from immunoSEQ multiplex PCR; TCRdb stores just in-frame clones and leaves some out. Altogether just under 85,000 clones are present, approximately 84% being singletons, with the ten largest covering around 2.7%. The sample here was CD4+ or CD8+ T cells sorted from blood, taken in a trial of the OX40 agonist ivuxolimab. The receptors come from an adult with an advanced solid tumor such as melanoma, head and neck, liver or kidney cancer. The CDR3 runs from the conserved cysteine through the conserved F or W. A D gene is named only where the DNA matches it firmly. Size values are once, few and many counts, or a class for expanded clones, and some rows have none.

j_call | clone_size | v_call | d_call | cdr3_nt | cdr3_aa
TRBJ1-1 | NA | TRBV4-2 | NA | TGTGCCAGCAGACGCAACGACCAGGAAGCCGGCACTGAAGCTTTCTTT | CASRRNDQEAGTEAFF
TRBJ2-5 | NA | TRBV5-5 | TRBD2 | TGTGCCAGCAGCGTAGGGTACGGGGGGGAGACCCAGTACTTC | CASSVGYGGETQYF
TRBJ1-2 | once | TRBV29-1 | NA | TGCAGCGTTGACCGGGGCAGGCGAGGGGATAACTATGGCTACACCTTC | CSVDRGRRGDNYGYTF
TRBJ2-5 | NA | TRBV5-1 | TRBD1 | TGCGCCAGCAGCTCCGGGACAGGGGCAGAGACCCAGTACTTC | CASSSGTGAETQYF
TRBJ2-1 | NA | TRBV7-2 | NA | TGTGCCAGCAGCTCAACCGGGACTCGTATAAACAATGAGCAGTTCTTC | CASSSTGTRINNEQFF
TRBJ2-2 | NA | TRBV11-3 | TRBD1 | TGTGCCAGCAGCTTAGGACAGGGATACGGGGAGCTGTTTTTT | CASSLGQGYGELFF
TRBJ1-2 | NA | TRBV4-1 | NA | TGCGCCAGCAGCCAACCCCGTCTAAGTAACTATGGCTACACCTTC | CASSQPRLSNYGYTF
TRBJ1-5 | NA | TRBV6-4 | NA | TGTAGGGAGGGGCCCCAGCATTTT | CREGPQHF
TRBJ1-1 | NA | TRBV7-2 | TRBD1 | TGTGCCAGCAGCTTACAGGGGGCAGACACTGAAGCTTTCTTT | CASSLQGADTEAFF
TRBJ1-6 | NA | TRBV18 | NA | TGTGCCAGCTCACCCGGGGGGGGTGATTCACCCCTCCACTTT | CASSPGGGDSPLHF
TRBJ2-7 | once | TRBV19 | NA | TGTGCCAGTAGTTATGGACAGTTGCCCTACGAGCAGTACTTC | CASSYGQLPYEQYF
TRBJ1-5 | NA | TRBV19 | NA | TGTGCCAGCCGATGGGGGGAAGGCAATCAGCCCCAGCATTTT | CASRWGEGNQPQHF
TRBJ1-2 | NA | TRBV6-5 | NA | TGTGCCAGCAGTTACTCGTGGGAGGCGGATGGCTACACCTTC | CASSYSWEADGYTF
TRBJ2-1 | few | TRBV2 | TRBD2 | TGTGCCAGCAGTCCCGGACTAGCGGGGACAGGGGAGCAGTTCTTC | CASSPGLAGTGEQFF
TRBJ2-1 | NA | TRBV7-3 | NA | TGTGCCAGCAGCCCCATGAGTCTCGCAACCTACAATGAGCAGTTCTTC | CASSPMSLATYNEQFF
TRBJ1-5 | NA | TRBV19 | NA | TGTGCCAGTAGTATAGCCAGGGATAGCAATCAGCCCCAGCATTTT | CASSIARDSNQPQHF
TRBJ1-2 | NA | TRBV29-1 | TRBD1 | TGCAGCTTTGGACAGGGCGGAGGCTACACCTTC | CSFGQGGGYTF
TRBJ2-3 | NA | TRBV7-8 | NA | TGTGCCAGCAGCTTAGATCGGGCTGATACGCAGTATTTT | CASSLDRADTQYF
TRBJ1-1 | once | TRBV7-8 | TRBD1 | TGTGCCAGCAGCCCACGGACAGGACTGAACACTGAAGCTTTCTTT | CASSPRTGLNTEAFF
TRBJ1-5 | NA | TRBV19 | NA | TGTGCCAGTAGTGCCTTAGAGGGTACGGGCAATCAGCCCCAGCATTTT | CASSALEGTGNQPQHF
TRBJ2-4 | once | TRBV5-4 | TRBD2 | TGTGCCAGCAGCTTGGCGGTGGGAGGGGACAAAAACATTCAGTACTTC | CASSLAVGGDKNIQYF
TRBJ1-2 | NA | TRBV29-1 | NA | TGCAGCGTTGAAGTTCGGGGAGGGGCTGGCTACACCTTC | CSVEVRGGAGYTF
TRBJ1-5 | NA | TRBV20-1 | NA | TGCAGTGCGGGGGATCAGCCCCAGCATTTT | CSAGDQPQHF
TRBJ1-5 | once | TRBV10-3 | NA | TGTGCCATCAGCCCCGGACAGAGCAATCAGCCCCAGCATTTT | CAISPGQSNQPQHF
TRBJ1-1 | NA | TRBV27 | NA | TGTGCCAGCAGTTTATACGGACGGCGTCAATCTCTGTCTGAAGCTTTCTTT | CASSLYGRRQSLSEAFF
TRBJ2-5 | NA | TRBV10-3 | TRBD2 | TGTGCCATCAGTGCAACTAGCGGGGGGGCAGGGGAGACCCAGTACTTC | CAISATSGGAGETQYF
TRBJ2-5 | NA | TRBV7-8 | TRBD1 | TGTGCCAGCAGCCTAGGGACAGGCAAATCCCAAGAGACCCAGTACTTC | CASSLGTGKSQETQYF
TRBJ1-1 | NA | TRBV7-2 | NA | TGTGCCAGCAGCTTAGCCGCCCCGGGGGGCGGTACTGAAGCTTTCTTT | CASSLAAPGGGTEAFF